The TCR beta chain described here comes from a study of immune cell composition in non-small cell lung cancer (dated by TCRdb to 2016 to 2017). A note on the overall study: Histologic subtype, mainly lung adenocarcinoma or squamous cell carcinoma, was assigned on the basis of H&E together with p63, CK5, Napsin A and TTF-1 immunohistochemistry. Using Adaptive Biotechnologies, the researchers ran TCR-beta sequencing on fewer than 45 paired NSCLC tumour and non-adjacent lung specimens, along with about two dozen tumour-only specimens. Supplementary cohort #1 consisted of 9 to 11 lung adenocarcinoma cases with paired tumour/lung TCR-beta sequencing and with TIL populations generated to assess tumour reactivity. A few tumour specimens with TCR-beta data were rare histological subtypes and were excluded from the subtype comparisons.

Via the germline V gene (reference sequence), CDR1 is SEHNR and CDR2 FQNEAQ. Unmatched junction bases come to 14, with V trimmed by 5 bases and J by 8 bases. The CDR3, cysteine through phenylalanine, is 15 amino acids long. The read is trimmed to its CDR3 DNA, 45 bases read in frame from base 1. A two-step multiplex PCR amplified TCR-beta CDR3 regions from genomic DNA, and the second step of the PCR added Illumina-compatible adaptors. As a commercial immunoSEQ service, TCR-beta immunosequencing was carried out on an Illumina platform. For the original study's pipeline: Two measures summarised the repertoires: productive clonality, and Top 10 Clones, meaning the percentage of T-cell templates coming from the ten most frequent sequences. Productive clonality had a range of 0 to 1, where 1 means a monoclonal population. Sequences comprising at least 0.1% of tumour T-cell templates but absent from matched non-adjacent lung were defined as tumour-associated clones and were identified via log10 scatter plots. Student's t-tests were used for two-group comparisons, ANOVA was used for stages, and linear regression was used for relationships, with analyses conducted in GraphPad Prism7 and R. The table comes from immuneACCESS by way of TCRdb, which keeps in-frame sequences with V and J called. Part of the clones is missing from these tables; in studies checked, under half for an unresolved V gene and the rest for unknown reasons. Clone size and V and J calls were adopted from that table, with D and trimming inferred from the DNA. This sample gives roughly 7,000 clones in total; around three quarters of them show up just once. Approximately 4.5% of the sample goes to the ten largest clones.

Genomic DNA was extracted with the QIAamp DNA kit from frozen aliquots of unsorted single-cell suspensions. Tumour samples were surgically resected non-small cell lung cancer tissue. Tissues arrived within 2 hours of resection and were immediately processed into single-cell suspensions. Tissue was mechanically dissociated and enzymatically digested with DNase I, collagenase I and hyaluronidase for 25 to 35 minutes at 37 °C, then filtered and RBC-lysed. Points the paper makes about the study in general: Only around ten cases were included in the reactivity cohort, and sequence sharing between tumour-reactive clones and the dominant in vivo tumour-associated clones was not shown. Tumour-associated clones >0.5% were found in nearly half of NSCLC cases, namely in approximately 30% of adenocarcinomas versus roughly 80% of squamous carcinomas. No significant correlation was found between tumour TCR-beta clonality and smoking pack-years. In 10 to 11 adenocarcinoma cases, maximal tumour-associated clone frequency correlated strongly with TIL tumour reactivity, whereas overall clonality did not. Significantly higher Top 10 clone scores and productive clonality were observed in lung squamous cell carcinoma than in lung adenocarcinoma tumours.

With regard to this clone: The antigen this receptor binds is unknown. Qualities for individual bases were not recorded, and no much larger clone is one base off.

The TCR sequence derives from a human donor with non-small cell lung cancer. The chain is assembled from TRBV7-9 and TRBJ1-2, with 7 bases aligning to TRBD1. Specimen: lung tumor tissue. DNA sequence: TGTGCCAGCAGCCCCCCGAGTGGGCAGGGGGAAGGCTACACCTTC. It codes for CASSPPSGQGEGYTF.